These T cell receptor beta chains were read from a single sample in a study of T cell changes during pregnancy in multiple sclerosis. The protocol was immunoSEQ multiplex PCR, while the TCRdb copy is restricted to in-frame clones and leaves out a portion. The sample lists some 97,000 clones, about nine tenths occurring once. The sequencing here drew on peripheral blood, taken after pregnancy. All receptors come from a female donor with multiple sclerosis, enrolled in a pregnancy study. The CDR3 runs from the conserved cysteine through the conserved F or W. Each record gives: clone size, J gene, D gene, V gene, CDR3 protein, CDR3 DNA. The D gene is left open where the match is weak. The size entry is marked missing in some rows and otherwise reads once, few, many or a size class.

once TRBJ2-7 TRBD2 TRBV27 CASSFASGRAYEQYF TGTGCCAGCAGTTTTGCTAGCGGGAGGGCCTACGAGCAGTACTTC
- TRBJ1-6 TRBD1 TRBV6-5 CASSRQGVGSPLHF TGTGCCAGCAGCAGACAGGGGGTTGGATCACCCCTCCACTTT
- TRBJ1-6 - TRBV5-4 CASSLMSGLGASPLHF TGTGCCAGCAGCTTGATGAGCGGTCTTGGCGCCTCACCCCTCCACTTT
once TRBJ2-2 TRBD1 TRBV5-6 CASSLGPTGARELFF TGTGCCAGCAGCTTGGGCCCGACAGGGGCCCGGGAGCTGTTTTTT
- TRBJ2-7 - TRBV5-1 CASSPGWEAGKDEQYF TGCGCCAGCAGCCCCGGTTGGGAGGCAGGGAAGGACGAGCAGTACTTC
- TRBJ2-7 - TRBV7-9 CASSITGGAGGDEQYF TGTGCCAGCAGCATCACAGGGGGCGCGGGAGGTGACGAGCAGTACTTC
- TRBJ2-6 - TRBV5-1 CASSLGRSTSGANVLTF TGCGCCAGCAGCTTGGGACGGAGCACCTCTGGGGCCAACGTCCTGACTTTC
- TRBJ1-3 - TRBV12-5 CASGRTEIISGNTIYF TGTGCTAGTGGCAGGACAGAGATTATCTCTGGAAACACCATATATTTT
- TRBJ2-3 - TRBV27 CASSLKRRSTDTQYF TGTGCCAGCAGTTTAAAGCGCAGAAGCACAGATACGCAGTATTTT
- TRBJ2-7 TRBD2 TRBV18 CASSPGLAGGPSSYEQYF TGTGCCAGCTCACCGGGACTAGCGGGGGGACCCAGCTCCTACGAGCAGTACTTC
- TRBJ1-1 - TRBV28 CASSGQMNTEAFF TGTGCCAGCAGCGGACAGATGAACACTGAAGCTTTCTTT
- TRBJ1-5 TRBD1 TRBV19 CASSKWADRARQPQHF TGTGCCAGTAGTAAATGGGCGGACAGGGCTCGTCAGCCCCAGCATTTT
- TRBJ1-2 TRBD1 TRBV6-5 CASRRDSPSFGYTF TGTGCCAGCAGGCGGGACAGCCCTTCTTTTGGCTACACCTTC
- TRBJ1-3 - TRBV30 CAWRLGTTSSGNTIYF TGTGCCTGGCGCCTCGGGACAACGAGCTCTGGAAACACCATATATTTT
- TRBJ1-5 - TRBV7-9 CASSFPGSNQPQHF TGTGCCAGCAGCTTTCCCGGTAGCAATCAGCCCCAGCATTTT
- TRBJ2-3 - TRBV15 CATSRDPGGTDTQYF TGTGCCACCAGCAGAGACCCAGGGGGCACAGATACGCAGTATTTT
- TRBJ1-1 TRBD1 TRBV27 CASSLTGEAEAFF TGTGCCAGCAGTTTGACAGGGGAAGCTGAAGCTTTCTTT
- TRBJ1-5 TRBD1 TRBV5-1 CASSLVDRGRNGNQPQHF TGCGCCAGCAGCTTGGTGGACAGGGGGCGAAATGGCAATCAGCCCCAGCATTTT
- TRBJ1-1 TRBD1 TRBV5-4 CASSLGNRGMNTEAFF TGTGCCAGCAGCTTGGGGAACAGGGGCATGAACACTGAAGCTTTCTTT
- TRBJ1-5 - TRBV18 CASSLVAEDQPQHF TGTGCCAGCTCGCTAGTTGCAGAGGATCAGCCCCAGCATTTT
- TRBJ1-6 - TRBV28 CASSFGREDSPLHF TGTGCCAGCAGTTTCGGCAGGGAAGACTCACCCCTCCACTTT
- TRBJ1-2 - TRBV4-1 CASSQESGGYTF TGCGCCAGCAGCCAAGAAAGCGGTGGCTACACCTTC
- TRBJ2-7 TRBD2 TRBV18 CASSPGLAGEQYF TGTGCCAGCTCACCCGGACTAGCCGGCGAGCAGTACTTC
- TRBJ2-3 - TRBV5-1 CASSPSSMSTDTQYF TGCGCCAGCAGCCCGTCTAGCATGAGCACAGATACGCAGTATTTT
- TRBJ1-1 - TRBV30 CAWSIGRGTEAFF TGTGCCTGGTCCATTGGGAGGGGCACTGAAGCTTTCTTT
- TRBJ1-1 - TRBV19 CASKAGATEAFF TGTGCCAGTAAGGCAGGGGCAACTGAAGCTTTCTTT
- TRBJ2-5 - TRBV25-1 CASSESGRGGTQYF TGTGCCAGCAGTGAGTCAGGTAGAGGGGGGACCCAGTACTTC
- TRBJ2-3 TRBD2 TRBV10-3 CAIRSGGFADTQYF TGTGCCATCAGGAGCGGGGGGTTCGCAGATACGCAGTATTTT
- TRBJ1-1 TRBD1 TRBV5-1 CASSTVTGVAFF TGCGCCAGCAGCACGGTGACAGGGGTAGCTTTCTTT
once TRBJ1-2 TRBD1 TRBV7-9 CASSSSMDRANYGYTF TGTGCCAGCAGCTCCTCAATGGACAGGGCTAACTATGGCTACACCTTC
- TRBJ1-5 - TRBV7-9 CASSLDNRHNQPQHF TGTGCCAGCAGCTTAGACAACAGGCACAATCAGCCCCAGCATTTT
- TRBJ2-1 - TRBV21-1 CASSKVRDTNNEQFF TGTGCCAGCAGCAAAGTCCGGGACACTAACAATGAGCAGTTCTTC
- TRBJ2-6 - TRBV5-4 CASSLEGVSGANVLTF TGTGCCAGCAGCTTGGAAGGAGTCTCTGGGGCCAACGTCCTGACTTTC
- TRBJ1-1 - TRBV5-1 CASSLDTGLAAEAFF TGCGCCAGCAGCTTGGATACAGGGTTGGCGGCTGAAGCTTTCTTT
- TRBJ2-3 TRBD1 TRBV5-4 CASSFTQGASTDTQYF TGTGCCAGCAGCTTTACACAGGGGGCGAGCACAGATACGCAGTATTTT
few TRBJ1-5 - TRBV11-2 CASSSEGGPQHF TGTGCCAGCAGCTCCGAGGGCGGGCCCCAGCATTTT
- TRBJ2-7 TRBD2 TRBV29-1 CSAAGLAGAEQYF TGCAGCGCAGCAGGACTAGCGGGAGCCGAGCAGTACTTC
- TRBJ2-7 TRBD1 TRBV4-1 CASSQGGQGVHEQYF TGCGCCAGCAGCCAAGGGGGACAGGGGGTCCACGAGCAGTACTTC
- TRBJ1-1 TRBD1 TRBV6-1 CASSLSGGYTEAFF TGTGCCAGCAGTTTGTCAGGGGGATACACTGAAGCTTTCTTT
- TRBJ2-4 - TRBV5-1 CASSLSAQGIRAKNIQYF TGCGCCAGCAGCTTGTCTGCTCAGGGGATTAGGGCCAAAAACATTCAGTACTTC
- TRBJ1-1 - TRBV10-3 CAISEPAGAHTEAFF TGTGCCATCAGTGAACCGGCGGGGGCGCACACTGAAGCTTTCTTT
- TRBJ2-7 TRBD1 TRBV18 CASSQGQGMGEQYF TGTGCCAGCTCTCAAGGACAGGGGATGGGCGAGCAGTACTTC
- TRBJ2-1 TRBD2 TRBV5-1 CASSLGLAGEQFF TGCGCCAGCAGCTTAGGACTAGCGGGGGAGCAGTTCTTC
few TRBJ1-1 - TRBV5-1 CASSLGRVDTEAFF TGCGCCAGCAGCTTGGGCAGGGTCGACACTGAAGCTTTCTTT
- TRBJ1-2 - TRBV6-7 CASSFSPQVQGGPYGYTF TGTGCCAGCAGTTTTTCCCCCCAGGTGCAGGGAGGGCCCTATGGCTACACCTTC
- TRBJ2-1 - TRBV15 CATRRGSYNEQFF TGTGCCACCAGGCGGGGATCATACAATGAGCAGTTCTTC
- TRBJ2-2 - TRBV5-1 CASSPGFANTGELFF TGCGCCAGCAGCCCAGGGTTCGCGAACACCGGGGAGCTGTTTTTT